The next 26 T cell receptor beta chains were all read from a single sample in a study of T cells in localized non-small cell lung cancer. The protocol was immunoSEQ multiplex PCR, while the TCRdb copy is restricted to in-frame clones and leaves out a portion. This sample has fewer than 20,000 clones, with 70% to 90% found just once. This specimen consisted of peripheral blood, obtained before any cancer treatment. These receptors originate from a man between 40 and 70 years old with stage I lung adenocarcinoma.

The V call is TRBV10-3, the J call TRBJ2-2; 9 bases line up with TRBD1. V lost 0 bases to trimming and J lost 2 bases; unmatched junction nucleotides: 4. This CDR3 is built from 17 residues. Germline values: CDR1 ENHRY, CDR2 SYGVKD. DNA for the CDR3: TGTGCCATCAGTGAGTCCGTGGACAGGGGTAACACCGGGGAGCTGTTTTTT. Its protein product is CAISESVDRGNTGELFF.

This clone was observed a few times. The V call is TRBV19, the J call TRBJ1-2; D remains unclear. Germline CDR1 reads LNHDA; CDR2 reads SQIVND (reference sequence). Trimming removed 5 bases from V and 1 base from J, with 8 bases in between. This CDR3 region has 13 residues. CDR3 loop: CASSPDGNYGYTF. DNA of the CDR3: TGTGCCAGTAGTCCTGACGGTAACTATGGCTACACCTTC. Full variable domain (outside the CDR3, taken from reference TRBV19 and TRBJ1-2): DGGITQSPKYLFRKEGQNVTLSCEQNLNHDAMYWYRQDPGQGLRLIYYSQIVNDFQKGDIAEGYSVSREKKESFPLTVTSAQKNPTAFYLCASSPDGNYGYTFGSGTRLTVV.

The chain combines TRBV25-1 with TRBJ2-2; a possible D gene is TRBD1 (5 bases). Deletions cut 1 base from V and 4 bases from J, with 16 bases between. This CDR3 spans 17 amino acids. From germline, CDR1 is MGHDK and CDR2 SYGVNS. CDR3 protein: CASSEFGHSGSTGELFF. CDR3 DNA sequence: TGTGCCAGCAGTGAATTTGGACATTCCGGATCCACCGGGGAGCTGTTTTTT. The full variable domain, completed using reference TRBV25-1 and TRBJ2-2, is EADIYQTPRYLVIGTGKKITLECSQTMGHDKMYWYQQDPGMELHLIHYSYGVNSTEKGDLSSESTVSRIRTEHFPLTLESARPSHTSQYLCASSEFGHSGSTGELFFGEGSRLTVL.

The V call is TRBV9, the J call TRBJ2-5; TRBD2 aligns across 8 bases. There are 16 residues in the CDR3. Unmatched junction bases numbered 12, after V lost 4 bases and J lost 4 bases. CDR1 and CDR2 (germline): SGDLS, YYNGEE. CDR3 sequence reads: CASSPWSGRGGETQYF. For the CDR3, the DNA is TGTGCCAGCAGCCCCTGGAGCGGGAGAGGCGGAGAGACCCAGTACTTC.

The chain couples TRBV10-3 to TRBJ2-3, with no clear D. CDR1 is ENHRY and CDR2 is SYGVKD in the germline V gene. The ends were cut back, 0 bases at V and 4 bases at J, with 5 bases in the middle. This CDR3 is 13 amino acids long. The CDR3 region is CAISESAADTQYF. In DNA form, the CDR3 reads TGTGCCATCAGTGAGTCTGCCGCAGATACGCAGTATTTT.

The V and J genes are TRBV2 and TRBJ2-7, with D tentatively TRBD1 (5 bases). The CDR3 extends over 15 amino acids. V was cut by 0 bases and J by 2 bases, with 11 bases left in between. CDR1 is SNHLY and CDR2 is FYNNEI in the germline V gene. The CDR3, as DNA: TGTGCCAGCAGTGAAGCGGCAGGGAAGGCCTACGAGCAGTACTTC. Amino acids: CASSEAAGKAYEQYF.

This clone was seen once. The gene calls are TRBV18 and TRBJ2-1; TRBD2 is a possible D gene (6 bases). V lost 3 bases and J lost 9, with 15 bases in between. The CDR3 is 14 amino acids. From germline, CDR1 is KGHSH and CDR2 LQKENI. Here the CDR3 DNA reads TGTGCCAGCTCACCCGGACTATATCGAAGTGAGCAGTTCTTC. This sequence encodes CASSPGLYRSEQFF.

The chain has TRBV4-1 and TRBJ1-1; perhaps TRBD1 as D (5 bases). The V gene lost 3 bases and the J gene lost 1 base, with 9 bases spanning the gap. CDR1 and CDR2 (germline): MGHRA, YSYEKL. CDR3 length equals 14 residues. The CDR3 loop reads CASSQLRGNTEAFF. The CDR3 DNA reads as TGCGCCAGCAGCCAGTTAAGGGGGAACACTGAAGCTTTCTTT.

This chain uses TRBV5-4 with TRBJ2-2; maybe TRBD2 (5 bases). Deletions cut 0 bases from V and 5 bases from J, with 8 bases between. This CDR3 has 14 amino acids. Germline CDR1 and CDR2: SGHNT and YYREEE (reference sequence). CDR3 sequence: CASSLVPGTGELFF. DNA of the CDR3: TGTGCCAGCAGCTTGGTTCCGGGGACCGGGGAGCTGTTTTTT.

The chain recombines TRBV9 with TRBJ2-1, with TRBD2 identical over 10 bases. CDR1 and CDR2 (germline): SGDLS, YYNGEE. The CDR3 runs to 15 residues. V shed 4 bases and J 8 bases; nucleotides not matched to a gene: 9. For the CDR3, the DNA is TGTGCCAGCAGCCTCTCTAGCGGGGGTATAGATGAGCAGTTCTTC. This encodes CASSLSSGGIDEQFF.

The chain joins TRBV6-9 to TRBJ2-2; a weak D match, TRBD2 (6 bases). Germline loops: CDR1 MNHGY, CDR2 SVAAGI. V dropped 0 bases and J dropped 5 bases, with 10 bases sitting between them. The CDR3 totals 15 residues. Here the CDR3 DNA reads TGTGCCAGCAGTTATTCGAACGGGAGTACCGGGGAGCTGTTTTTT. This translates into CASSYSNGSTGELFF.

This clone was observed a few times. J is TRBJ2-4 and V is TRBV5-1, with 8 bases matching TRBD1. Germline V gene lookup returns CDR1 SGHRS and CDR2 YFSETQ. The CDR3 is 14 amino acids. J lost 9 bases, V lost 5 bases, and 10 bases had no gene match. DNA of the CDR3: TGCGCCAGCAGACCCGACAGGGGTTCCAGCATTCAGTACTTC. Protein: CASRPDRGSSIQYF.

The V gene is TRBV28, the J gene TRBJ1-2; the D is unclear. V was trimmed by 2 bases and J by 2 bases, leaving 6 bases between them. The CDR3 totals 13 residues. CDR1 is MDHEN and CDR2 is SYDVKM in the germline V gene. The DNA for the CDR3 is TGTGCCAGCAGTTTAGGGCCAAACTATGGCTACACCTTC. As protein: CASSLGPNYGYTF.

V and J are TRBV2 and TRBJ2-7; D is unclear. The CDR3 is 12 residues long. Germline-derived CDR1 and CDR2 are SNHLY and FYNNEI. The germline V and J ends were trimmed by 8 bases and 5 bases, with 13 bases remaining between them. CDR3 coding DNA: TGTGCCAGCCGCCAGGCCCCGAACGAGCAGTACTTC. Translated, it gives CASRQAPNEQYF.

The V call is TRBV6-6, the J call TRBJ1-3, with D possibly being TRBD1 (5 bases). Germline CDR1 MNHNY, CDR2 SVGAGI (reference sequence). V was pared by 7 bases and J by 3 bases, with 10 bases between. The CDR3 contains 13 residues. This chain's CDR3 is CASTRGNGNTIYF. For the CDR3, the DNA is TGTGCCAGCACACGGGGGAATGGAAACACCATATATTTT.

CDR3 bases: TGTGCCAGCAGTGAAAGACAGGGTTTAGCCGGGGAGCTGTTTTTT. Amino acids: CASSERQGLAGELFF. The rearrangement links TRBV6-1 to TRBJ2-2, with 7 bases that match TRBD1. CDR1 MNHNS and CDR2 SASEGT come from the germline V gene. V shed 2 bases and J 6 bases; nucleotides not matched to a gene: 6. The CDR3 spans 15 residues.

The V gene is TRBV28, the J gene TRBJ1-2, with TRBD1 identical over 9 bases. Per the germline V gene, CDR1 is MDHEN and CDR2 is SYDVKM. The V gene end was trimmed by 4 bases and the J gene end by 2 bases; junction bases not matched to a gene: 5. The CDR3 contains 15 residues. CDR3 coding DNA: TGTGCCAGCAGTTCACGGGGGACAGGGAACTATGGCTACACCTTC. Translated: CASSSRGTGNYGYTF.

Only a few counts were recorded for this clone. The chain links TRBV6-5 to TRBJ2-3; D is ambiguous. The CDR3 extends over 15 amino acids. V was shortened by 0 bases and J by 0 bases, with 7 bases between the two germline ends. Germline V CDR1 and CDR2: MNHEY, SVGAGI. The CDR3 spells CASSYSIVSTDTQYF. The CDR3 DNA sequence: TGTGCCAGCAGTTACTCGATTGTTAGCACAGATACGCAGTATTTT.

The chain recombines TRBV7-9 with TRBJ1-5, with D possibly matching TRBD1 (6 bases). CDR3 length equals 13 residues. Germline V gene lookup returns CDR1 SEHNR and CDR2 FQNEAQ (reference sequence). V was clipped by 5 bases and J by 4 bases, with 9 bases between them. CDR3 loop: CASSLQGNQPQHF. CDR3 DNA sequence: TGTGCCAGCAGCCTTCAGGGGAATCAGCCCCAGCATTTT. The complete variable domain, with remaining parts taken from reference TRBV7-9 and TRBJ1-5, reads DTGVSQNPRHKITKRGQNVTFRCDPISEHNRLYWYRQTLGQGPEFLTYFQNEAQLEKSRLLSDRFSAERPKGSFSTLEIQRTEQGDSAMYLCASSLQGNQPQHFGDGTRLSIL.

V and J are TRBV19 and TRBJ1-3; D is uncertain. Germline CDR1 is LNHDA and CDR2 is SQIVND (reference sequence). The CDR3 runs 13 residues. With 5 bases removed from V and 2 bases from J, the gap between germline ends came to 7 bases. This CDR3 reads CASSLVAGNTIYF. The CDR3, as DNA: TGTGCCAGTAGTTTGGTTGCTGGAAACACCATATATTTT.

This rearrangement joins TRBV11-2 to TRBJ1-1; TRBD1 matches 8 bases. The V segment lost 5 bases and the J segment 4 bases; nucleotides outside the gene matches: 6. Germline values: CDR1 SGHAT, CDR2 FQNNGV. This CDR3 is 14 amino acids long. For the CDR3, the DNA is TGTGCCAGCAGCCCCTTCACAGGGGGCACTGAAGCTTTCTTT. Amino acids: CASSPFTGGTEAFF.

CDR3 nucleotide sequence: TGTGCCTGGAGTACGTTTACTAGCGGTCACACAGATACGCAGTATTTT. It codes for CAWSTFTSGHTDTQYF. V and J are TRBV30 and TRBJ2-3, with 8 bases that match TRBD2. The V gene's germline CDR1 is GTSNPN and CDR2 SVGIG (reference sequence). Trimming took 2 bases from V and 2 from J; bases not matched to a gene: 9. The CDR3 extends over 16 amino acids.

The rearrangement joins TRBV2 to TRBJ1-5, with D maybe TRBD1 (5 bases). The germline gives CDR1 SNHLY, CDR2 FYNNEI. The CDR3 has 15 amino acids. V was trimmed by 4 bases and J by 9 bases, leaving 19 bases between them. CDR3 sequence (DNA): TGTGCCAGCAGTGGCAACCGGGACGGCGGTTCGCCCCAGCATTTT. Amino acids: CASSGNRDGGSPQHF.

The V and J genes are TRBV15 and TRBJ2-3; a possible D gene is TRBD2 (6 bases). The CDR3 has 16 amino acids. Germline V gene data show CDR1 as LNHNV and CDR2 as YYDKDF (reference sequence). V was pared by 0 bases and J by 4 bases, with 14 bases between. The CDR3 loop is CATSREKKGLSDTQYF. The CDR3 DNA reads TGTGCCACCAGCAGAGAGAAGAAGGGACTTTCAGATACGCAGTATTTT. Complete variable domain (other parts from reference TRBV15 and TRBJ2-3): DAMVIQNPRYQVTQFGKPVTLSCSQTLNHNVMYWYQQKSSQAPKLLFHYYDKDFNNEADTPDNFQSRRPNTSFCFLDIRSPGLGDTAMYLCATSREKKGLSDTQYFGPGTRLTVL.

This clone is classed as large. The chain uses TRBV29-1 and TRBJ1-2; possibly TRBD1 for D (6 bases). The V gene's germline CDR1 is SQVTM and CDR2 ANQGSEA. V lost 6 bases and J 6 bases, leaving 17 bases between the germline ends. The CDR3 sequence is 13 residues long. For the CDR3, the DNA is TGCAGCGTGATACAGGGAACGGGAAATGGCTACACCTTC. Translating gives CSVIQGTGNGYTF.

The sample holds a few counts of this clone. The chain couples TRBV5-6 to TRBJ2-3, with 11 positions matching TRBD1. After removal of 4 bases from V and 5 bases from J, the junction contained 3 bases not matched to a gene. This CDR3 is 14 amino acids long. CDR1 is SGHDT and CDR2 is YYEEEE in the germline V gene. The CDR3 region has the DNA TGTGCCAGCAGCCTGGGACAGGGGGTAGATACGCAGTATTTT. The encoded protein is CASSLGQGVDTQYF.